The 12 T cell receptor beta chains given below trace back to one sample, sequenced in a study of PD-1 blockade in classical Hodgkin lymphoma. This table comes from immunoSEQ multiplex PCR, and its TCRdb copy is limited to in-frame clones, with some not included. The sample includes tens of thousands of clones, 89% of them seen just once. Following autologous stem cell transplantation, relapse occurred in every patient, and exposure to brentuximab vedotin varied. The sequenced sample was peripheral blood mononuclear cells (PBMCs), obtained before the second cycle of nivolumab. These TCRs come from a human donor with classical Hodgkin lymphoma.

The table lists this clone with a few counts. The chain joins TRBV5-1 to TRBJ1-4, with TRBD1 matching 10 bases. Germline V gene data show CDR1 as SGHRS and CDR2 as YFSETQ. This CDR3 is built from 15 residues. J was trimmed by 10 bases and V by 3 bases; bases with no gene match: 9. CDR3 bases: TGCGCCAGCAGCTCGGGACAGGGGATTCTGGGAAAACTGTTTTTT. Protein: CASSSGQGILGKLFF. Filled out from reference TRBV5-1 and TRBJ1-4, the complete variable domain reads KAGVTQTPRYLIKTRGQQVTLSCSPISGHRSVSWYQQTPGQGLQFLFEYFSETQRNKGNFPGRFSGRQFSNSRSEMNVSTLELGDSALYLCASSSGQGILGKLFFGSGTQLSVL.

This chain links TRBV27 with TRBJ2-7; D call uncertain. This CDR3 has 12 amino acids. The germline V and J ends were trimmed by 6 bases and 2 bases, with 8 bases remaining between them. Germline V gene sequence: CDR1 MNHEY, CDR2 SMNVEV (reference sequence). The CDR3 loop reads CASSNYPYEQYF. The CDR3 coding sequence is TGTGCCAGCAGCAATTATCCCTACGAGCAGTACTTC.

This clone was recorded only once. One end of the junction is discordant with germline, which a read error may explain. The V and J genes are TRBV16 and TRBJ2-1; 7 bases match TRBD1. The CDR3 length is 11 residues. CDR1 and CDR2 from the germline V gene are KGHSY and FQNENV. DNA for the CDR3: TGTGCCAGCAGTCAAGACAGGGTCGCGGTCTTC. Its translation: CASSQDRVAVF.

A single count supports this clone. The gene calls are TRBV18 and TRBJ2-3; D is undetermined. V dropped 3 bases and J dropped 2 bases, with 3 bases sitting between them. The CDR3 contains 12 residues. Germline V gives CDR1 KGHSH, CDR2 LQKENI. The CDR3 reads CASSPTTDTQYF. CDR3 coding DNA: TGTGCCAGCTCACCGACCACAGATACGCAGTATTTT. The full variable domain, completed using reference TRBV18 and TRBJ2-3, is NAGVMQNPRHLVRRRGQEARLRCSPMKGHSHVYWYRQLPEEGLKFMVYLQKENIIDESGMPKERFSAEFPKEGPSILRIQQVVRGDSAAYFCASSPTTDTQYFGPGTRLTVL.

The J gene is TRBJ2-2, the V gene TRBV5-1, with 7 bases that match TRBD1. Germline assignment: CDR1 SGHRS and CDR2 YFSETQ. V lost 4 bases, J lost 3 bases, and 3 bases stayed unmatched. The CDR3 loop spans 14 amino acids. CDR3 sequence reads: CASSGTADTGELFF. CDR3 sequence (DNA): TGCGCCAGCAGCGGGACAGCCGACACCGGGGAGCTGTTTTTT.

The V gene is TRBV27, the J gene TRBJ2-7, with a weak D call TRBD2 (5 bases). V was clipped by 6 bases and J by 5 bases, with 11 bases between them. Germline V gene lookup returns CDR1 MNHEY and CDR2 SMNVEV (reference sequence). The CDR3 consists of 12 residues. The CDR3 coding sequence is TGTGCCAGCAGCAAACTAGGAAACGAGCAGTACTTC. It codes for CASSKLGNEQYF.

The chain uses TRBV14 and TRBJ2-7, with D possibly being TRBD1 or TRBD2 (5 bases each). The V end lost 1 base, the J end lost 3 bases, and 13 bases lay between the germline ends. The germline CDR1 and CDR2 sequences are SGHDN and FVKESK. The CDR3 runs 15 residues. The CDR3 DNA reads as TGTGCCAGCAGCCAAGGACAGTTGGGACGCTACGAGCAGTACTTC. Protein sequence: CASSQGQLGRYEQYF.

The chain couples TRBV4-1 to TRBJ2-1; possibly TRBD1 for D (5 bases). Trimming stripped 0 bases from V and 4 bases from J, with 13 bases between. The V gene's germline CDR1 is MGHRA and CDR2 YSYEKL. The CDR3 has 16 amino acids. The CDR3 sequence is CASSQDRGDTYNEQFF. The CDR3 DNA is TGCGCCAGCAGCCAAGATAGGGGCGACACGTACAATGAGCAGTTCTTC.

The rearrangement uses TRBV19 and TRBJ2-5; D perhaps matches TRBD2 (6 bases). Germline CDR1 and CDR2: LNHDA and SQIVND (reference sequence). This CDR3 has 15 amino acids. The germline V and J ends were trimmed by 3 bases and 1 base, with 12 bases remaining between them. CDR3 bases: TGTGCCAGTAGTATTAGGAGGAGGGCCCAAGAGACCCAGTACTTC. Protein product: CASSIRRRAQETQYF.

The chain links TRBV28 to TRBJ2-1; perhaps TRBD2 as D (5 bases). Deletions cut 6 bases from V and 9 bases from J, with 15 bases between. Germline V gene data show CDR1 as MDHEN and CDR2 as SYDVKM. CDR3 size: 13 residues. The CDR3 DNA sequence: TGTGCCAGCAGCGTCGATAGCGCCAGTGAGCAGTTCTTC. Translation gives CASSVDSASEQFF.

In nucleotides, the CDR3 is TGTGCCAGCTCACCAGGAGGGTGGGAGGGCCACAATGAGCAGTTCTTC. Translated, it gives CASSPGGWEGHNEQFF. The rearrangement joins TRBV18 to TRBJ2-1; 7 positions agree with TRBD2. Trimming at V came to 2 bases and at J to 5 bases, leaving 9 bases not matched to a gene. Germline assignment: CDR1 KGHSH and CDR2 LQKENI. CDR3 length: 16 amino acids. The full variable domain, with the rest looked up from reference TRBV18 and TRBJ2-1, is NAGVMQNPRHLVRRRGQEARLRCSPMKGHSHVYWYRQLPEEGLKFMVYLQKENIIDESGMPKERFSAEFPKEGPSILRIQQVVRGDSAAYFCASSPGGWEGHNEQFFGPGTRLTVL.

The V call is TRBV27, the J call TRBJ2-3, with TRBD2 matching 11 bases. Looked up from germline, CDR1 is MNHEY and CDR2 is SMNVEV (reference sequence). The CDR3 has 17 amino acids. V was clipped by 3 bases and J by 1 base; unmatched bases: 6. CDR3 protein: CASSFLAGGWGTDTQYF. Here the CDR3 DNA reads TGTGCCAGCAGTTTCCTAGCGGGGGGTTGGGGCACAGATACGCAGTATTTT.